The 8 T cell receptor beta chains below all came from one sample that was sequenced in a study of T-cell reconstitution after alpha-beta-depleted transplantation in children. Unique molecular identifiers featured in how the TCRbeta library was prepared. TCRdb used MiXCR to reprocess the PCR reads, holding one entry per CDR3 protein. The table has 65,000 to 85,000 distinct CDR3 sequences, roughly a tenth seen once. This specimen consisted of PBMCs, obtained before TCRalphabeta/CD19-depleted stem cell transplant. All receptors come from a boy between 10 and 17 years old with acute myeloid leukemia, due to receive a stem cell transplant.

This clonotype showed up many times. The chain uses TRBV6-1 and TRBJ1-1; no definite D call. The length of the CDR3 is 15 residues. The germline V gene encodes CDR1 MNHNS and CDR2 SASEGT. V was pared by 6 bases and J by 1 base, with 15 bases between. CDR3 loop: CASSPPTGRNTEAFF. CDR3 DNA: TGTGCCAGCAGCCCTCCGACCGGGCGGAACACTGAAGCTTTCTTT.

This clonotype was found a few times. The chain joins TRBV7-8 to TRBJ2-7, with TRBD1 matching 8 bases. The germline V gene has CDR1 SGHVS and CDR2 FQNEAQ. This CDR3 is built from 18 residues. V shed 0 bases and J 0 bases; nucleotides not matched to a gene: 10. The CDR3 here is CASSLATQTGVFSYEQYV. The DNA for the CDR3 is TGTGCCAGCAGCTTAGCGACCCAGACAGGGGTTTTCTCCTACGAGCAGTACGTC.

This clonotype was seen many times. The junction shows a germline mismatch at one end, possibly a read error. The V call is TRBV6-1, the J call TRBJ2-1; 10 nucleotides line up with TRBD2. Germline lookup yields CDR1 MNHNS and CDR2 SASEGT. CDR3 length: 15 residues. CDR3 amino acids: CASNPVLASGSELHF. CDR3 DNA: TGTGCCAGCAACCCCGTGCTGGCTAGCGGGAGCGAACTACACTTC.

The J gene is TRBJ1-1, the V gene TRBV5-1; TRBD1 might be the D (5 bases). The CDR3 spans 15 residues. Between the trimmed V and J ends, which lost 2 bases and 2 bases, there was a span of 13 bases. Per germline, CDR1 SGHRS and CDR2 YFSETQ. The CDR3 region is CASSFAGGRNTEAFF. The CDR3 bases are TGCGCCAGCAGCTTCGCCGGGGGGAGAAACACTGAAGCTTTCTTT.

This clonotype was observed many times. CDR3 in DNA: TGTGCCAGCAGTTACCCGAGCATCTCTGGGGCCAACGTCCTGACTTTC. It translates to CASSYPSISGANVLTF. This chain links TRBV6-5 with TRBJ2-6, with unresolved D. Trimming took 2 bases from V and 0 from J, leaving 8 bases between them. Germline V gene sequence: CDR1 MNHEY, CDR2 SVGAGI. The CDR3 consists of 16 residues.

At least ten counts were recorded for this clonotype. J is TRBJ1-5 and V is TRBV20-1; a weak D match, TRBD1 (6 bases). Germline V gives CDR1 DFQATT, CDR2 SNEGSKA (reference sequence). The CDR3 sequence is 16 residues long. V lost 5 bases and J 4 bases, leaving 21 bases between the germline ends. The CDR3 nucleotides are TGCAGTGCTGGAACCTCAGGGGTGCCCTCTAATCAGCCCCAGCATTTT. Amino acid sequence: CSAGTSGVPSNQPQHF.

This clonotype was seen ten or more times. The chain recombines TRBV7-9 with TRBJ2-2; TRBD1 matches 7 bases. With V trimmed by 4 bases and J by 4 bases, 9 bases remained unmatched. Germline V gene lookup returns CDR1 SEHNR and CDR2 FQNEAQ (reference sequence). The CDR3 extends over 16 amino acids. CDR3 region: CASSSPDRDGTGELFF. The CDR3 bases are TGTGCCAGCAGCTCACCAGACAGGGACGGCACCGGGGAGCTGTTTTTT.

This clonotype was observed many times. V usage is TRBV5-1 and J usage is TRBJ1-1, with D uncertain. Germline CDR1 SGHRS, CDR2 YFSETQ. This CDR3 has 17 amino acids. Trimming removed 0 bases at V and 1 base at J, with 16 bases between. The CDR3 coding sequence is TGCGCCAGCAGCTTGGCTGTGGATGCCAGGCAGAACACTGAAGCTTTCTTT. Translating gives CASSLAVDARQNTEAFF.